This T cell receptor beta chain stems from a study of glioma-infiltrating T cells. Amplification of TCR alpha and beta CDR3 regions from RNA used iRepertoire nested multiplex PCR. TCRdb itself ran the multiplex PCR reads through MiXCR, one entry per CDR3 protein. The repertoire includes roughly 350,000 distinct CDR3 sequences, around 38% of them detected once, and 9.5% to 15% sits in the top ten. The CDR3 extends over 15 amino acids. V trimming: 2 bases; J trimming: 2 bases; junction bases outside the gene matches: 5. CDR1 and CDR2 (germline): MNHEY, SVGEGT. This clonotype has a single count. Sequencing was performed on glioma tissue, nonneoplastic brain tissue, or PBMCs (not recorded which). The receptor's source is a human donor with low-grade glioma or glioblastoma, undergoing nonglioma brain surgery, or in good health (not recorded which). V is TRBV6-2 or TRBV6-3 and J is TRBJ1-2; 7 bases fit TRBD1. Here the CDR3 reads CASSYSRGRNYGYTF. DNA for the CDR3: TGTGCCAGCAGTTACAGTAGGGGGCGGAACTATGGCTACACCTTC.